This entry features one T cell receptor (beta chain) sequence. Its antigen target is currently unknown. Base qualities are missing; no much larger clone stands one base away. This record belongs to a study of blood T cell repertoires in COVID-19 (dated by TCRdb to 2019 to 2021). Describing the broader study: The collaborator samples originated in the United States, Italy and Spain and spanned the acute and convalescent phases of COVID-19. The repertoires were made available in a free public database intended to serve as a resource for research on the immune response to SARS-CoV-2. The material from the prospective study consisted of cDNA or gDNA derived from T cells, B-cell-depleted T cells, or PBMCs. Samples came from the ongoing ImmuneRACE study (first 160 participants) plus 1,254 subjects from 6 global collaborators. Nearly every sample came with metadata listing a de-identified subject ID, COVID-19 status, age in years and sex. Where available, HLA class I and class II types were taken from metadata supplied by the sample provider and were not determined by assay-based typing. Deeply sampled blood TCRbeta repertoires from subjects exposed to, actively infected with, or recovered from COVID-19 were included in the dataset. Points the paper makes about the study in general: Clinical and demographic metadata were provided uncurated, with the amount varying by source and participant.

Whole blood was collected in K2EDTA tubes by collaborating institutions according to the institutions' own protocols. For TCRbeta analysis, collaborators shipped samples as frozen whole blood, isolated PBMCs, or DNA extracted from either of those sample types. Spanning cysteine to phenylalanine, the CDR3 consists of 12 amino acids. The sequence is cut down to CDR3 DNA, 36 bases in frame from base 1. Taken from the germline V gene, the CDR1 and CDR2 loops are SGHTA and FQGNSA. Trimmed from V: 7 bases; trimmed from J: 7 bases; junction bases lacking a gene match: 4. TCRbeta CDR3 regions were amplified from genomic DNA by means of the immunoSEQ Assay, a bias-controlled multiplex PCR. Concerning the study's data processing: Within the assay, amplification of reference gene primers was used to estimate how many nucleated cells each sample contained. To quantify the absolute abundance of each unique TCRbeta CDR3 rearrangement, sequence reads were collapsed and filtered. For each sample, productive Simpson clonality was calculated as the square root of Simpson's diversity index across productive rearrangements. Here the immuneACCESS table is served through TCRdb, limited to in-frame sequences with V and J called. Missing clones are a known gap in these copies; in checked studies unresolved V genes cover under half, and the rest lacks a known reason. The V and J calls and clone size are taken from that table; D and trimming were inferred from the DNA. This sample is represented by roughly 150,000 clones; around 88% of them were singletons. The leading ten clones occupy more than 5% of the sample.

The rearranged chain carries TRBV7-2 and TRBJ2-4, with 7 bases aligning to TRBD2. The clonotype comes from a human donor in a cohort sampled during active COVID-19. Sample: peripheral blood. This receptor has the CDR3 CASKGGANIQYF. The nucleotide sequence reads TGTGCCAGCAAGGGAGGGGCGAACATTCAGTACTTC.